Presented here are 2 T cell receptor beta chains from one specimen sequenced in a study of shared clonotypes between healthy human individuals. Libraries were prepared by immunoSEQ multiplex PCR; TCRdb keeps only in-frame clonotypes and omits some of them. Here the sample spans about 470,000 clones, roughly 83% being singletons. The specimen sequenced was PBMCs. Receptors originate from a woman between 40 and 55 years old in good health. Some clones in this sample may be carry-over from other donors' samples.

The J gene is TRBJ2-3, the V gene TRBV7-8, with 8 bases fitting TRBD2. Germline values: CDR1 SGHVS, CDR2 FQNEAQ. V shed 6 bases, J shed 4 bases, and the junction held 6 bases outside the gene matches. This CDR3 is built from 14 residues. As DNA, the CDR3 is TGTGCCAGCAGTCAGCGGGAGCCCCCAGATACGCAGTATTTT. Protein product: CASSQREPPDTQYF.

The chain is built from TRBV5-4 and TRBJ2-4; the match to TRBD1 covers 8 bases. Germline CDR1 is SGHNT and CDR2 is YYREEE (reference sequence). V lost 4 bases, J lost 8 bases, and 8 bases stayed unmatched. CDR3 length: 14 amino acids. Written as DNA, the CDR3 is TGTGCCAGCAGCAAGGACAGGGCCTCGGACATTCAGTACTTC. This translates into CASSKDRASDIQYF. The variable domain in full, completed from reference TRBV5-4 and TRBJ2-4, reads ETGVTQSPTHLIKTRGQQVTLRCSSQSGHNTVSWYQQALGQGPQFIFQYYREEENGRGNFPPRFSGLQFPNYSSELNVNALELDDSALYLCASSKDRASDIQYFGAGTRLSVL.